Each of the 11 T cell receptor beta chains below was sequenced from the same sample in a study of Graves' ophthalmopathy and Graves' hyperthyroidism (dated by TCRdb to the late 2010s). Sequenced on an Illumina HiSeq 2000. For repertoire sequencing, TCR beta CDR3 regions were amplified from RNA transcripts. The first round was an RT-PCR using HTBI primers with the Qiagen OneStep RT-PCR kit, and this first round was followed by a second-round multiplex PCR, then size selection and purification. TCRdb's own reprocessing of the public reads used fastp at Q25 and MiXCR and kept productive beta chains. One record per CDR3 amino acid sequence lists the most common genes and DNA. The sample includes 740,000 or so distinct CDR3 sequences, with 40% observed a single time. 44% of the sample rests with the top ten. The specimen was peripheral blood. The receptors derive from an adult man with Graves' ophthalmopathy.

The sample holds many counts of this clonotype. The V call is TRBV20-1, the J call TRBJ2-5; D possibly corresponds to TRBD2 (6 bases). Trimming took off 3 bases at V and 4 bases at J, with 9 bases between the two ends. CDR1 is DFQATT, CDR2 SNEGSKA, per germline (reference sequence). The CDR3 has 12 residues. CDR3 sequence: CSARRGGETQYF. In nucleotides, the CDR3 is TGCAGTGCTAGGCGGGGAGGAGAGACCCAGTACTTC.

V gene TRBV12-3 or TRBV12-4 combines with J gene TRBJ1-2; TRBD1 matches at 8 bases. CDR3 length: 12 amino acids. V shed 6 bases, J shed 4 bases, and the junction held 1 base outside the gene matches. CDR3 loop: CASRQGGYGYTF. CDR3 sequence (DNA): TGTGCCAGCAGACAGGGGGGCTATGGCTACACCTTC.

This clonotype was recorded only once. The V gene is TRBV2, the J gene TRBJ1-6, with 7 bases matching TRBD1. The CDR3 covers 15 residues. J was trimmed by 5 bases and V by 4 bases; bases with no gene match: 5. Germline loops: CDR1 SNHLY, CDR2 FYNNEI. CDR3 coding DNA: TGTGCCAGCAGTGGGCAGGGGGGCCATAATTCACCCCTCCACTTT. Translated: CASSGQGGHNSPLHF.

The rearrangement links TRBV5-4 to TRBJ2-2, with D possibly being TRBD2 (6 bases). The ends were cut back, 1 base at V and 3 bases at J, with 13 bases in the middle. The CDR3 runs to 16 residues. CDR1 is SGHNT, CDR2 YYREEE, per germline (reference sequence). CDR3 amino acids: CASSLLGGGYTGELFF. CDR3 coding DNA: TGTGCCAGCAGCTTGTTGGGTGGGGGGTACACCGGGGAGCTGTTTTTT. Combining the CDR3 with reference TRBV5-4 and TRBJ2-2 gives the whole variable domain ETGVTQSPTHLIKTRGQQVTLRCSSQSGHNTVSWYQQALGQGPQFIFQYYREEENGRGNFPPRFSGLQFPNYSSELNVNALELDDSALYLCASSLLGGGYTGELFFGEGSRLTVL.

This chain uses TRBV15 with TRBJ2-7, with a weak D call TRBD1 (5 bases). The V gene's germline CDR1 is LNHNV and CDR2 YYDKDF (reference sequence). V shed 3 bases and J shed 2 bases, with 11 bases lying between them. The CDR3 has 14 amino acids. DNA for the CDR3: TGTGCCACCAGCAGCTTGGGGCCAGCCTACGAGCAGTACTTC. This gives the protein CATSSLGPAYEQYF.

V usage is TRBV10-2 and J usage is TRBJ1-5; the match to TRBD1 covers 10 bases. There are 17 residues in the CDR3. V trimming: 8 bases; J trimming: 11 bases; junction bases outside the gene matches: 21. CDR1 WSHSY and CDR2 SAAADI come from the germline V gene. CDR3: CASGGQGRSWVQETQHF. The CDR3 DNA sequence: TGCGCCAGCGGGGGACAGGGGAGGTCGTGGGTTCAAGAGACCCAGCATTTT.

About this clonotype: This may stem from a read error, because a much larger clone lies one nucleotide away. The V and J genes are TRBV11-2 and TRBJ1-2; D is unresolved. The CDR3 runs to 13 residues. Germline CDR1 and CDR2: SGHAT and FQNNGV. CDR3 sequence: CASSLEGLYGCTF. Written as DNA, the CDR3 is TGTGCCAGCAGCTTAGAAGGGCTCTATGGCTGCACCTTC. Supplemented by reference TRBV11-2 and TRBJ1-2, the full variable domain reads EAGVAQSPRYKIIEKRQSVAFWCNPISGHATLYWYQQILGQGPKLLIQFQNNGVVDDSQLPKDRFSAERLKGVDSTLKIQPAKLEDSAVYLCASSLEGLYGCTFGSGTRLTVV.

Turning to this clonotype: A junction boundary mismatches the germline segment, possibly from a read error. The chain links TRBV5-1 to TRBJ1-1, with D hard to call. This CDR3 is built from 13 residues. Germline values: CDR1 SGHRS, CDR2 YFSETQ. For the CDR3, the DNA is TGCACCAGCAGCTTGGACGGAAACACTGAAGCTTTCTTT. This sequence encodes CTSSLDGNTEAFF.

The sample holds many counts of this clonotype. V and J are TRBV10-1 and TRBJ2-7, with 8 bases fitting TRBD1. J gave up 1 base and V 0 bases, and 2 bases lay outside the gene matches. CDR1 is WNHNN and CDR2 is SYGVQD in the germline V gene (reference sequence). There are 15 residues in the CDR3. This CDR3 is CASSESRTGSYEQYF. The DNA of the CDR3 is TGCGCCAGCAGTGAGTCGAGGACAGGGTCCTACGAGCAGTACTTC.

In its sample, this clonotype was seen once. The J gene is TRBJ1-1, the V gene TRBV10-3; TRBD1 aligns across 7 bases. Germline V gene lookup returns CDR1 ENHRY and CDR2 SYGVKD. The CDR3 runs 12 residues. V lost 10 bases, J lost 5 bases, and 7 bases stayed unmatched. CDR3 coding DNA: TGTGCCACAGGGGGGGAAGATACTGAAGCTTTCTTT. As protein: CATGGEDTEAFF.

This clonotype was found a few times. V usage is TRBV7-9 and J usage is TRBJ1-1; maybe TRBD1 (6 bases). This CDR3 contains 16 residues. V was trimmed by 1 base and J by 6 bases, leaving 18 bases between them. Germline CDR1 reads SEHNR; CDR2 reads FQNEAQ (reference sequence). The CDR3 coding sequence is TGTGCCAGCAGCTTAGAACCCCGGGGGGGCGGCGCTGAAGCTTTCTTT. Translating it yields CASSLEPRGGGAEAFF.